This T cell receptor (beta chain) appears in the sequencing data of a study of beta chain features in type 1 diabetes. This clone came up a few times. The target antigen is unknown. Whole-study results and caveats: Cells with high TCR expression could be over-represented by cDNA sequencing. Within patients, naive, central memory and Treg TCRB repertoires seemed more similar than within healthy donors.

Every isolated RNA sample was fully reverse transcribed, so sequencing captured expressed TCRB transcripts. Sequenced by immunoSEQ multiplex PCR; TCRdb stores in-frame clones only, minus some. In the table there are 160,000 or so clones, about 9.8% of which are singletons. Germline lookup yields CDR1 KGHSH and CDR2 LQKENI. Between the trimmed V and J ends, which lost 4 bases and 0 bases, there was a span of 10 bases. The CDR3 totals 15 residues. This chain links TRBV18 with TRBJ2-1; no clear D gene. The receptor was derived from a woman younger than 35 in good health. Sequencing was performed on central memory CD4+ T cells from blood. The CDR3 loop reads CASSLNTISYNEQFF. The DNA for the CDR3 is TGTGCCAGCTCACTGAACACCATCTCCTACAATGAGCAGTTCTTC.